The 25 T cell receptor beta chains listed next were all sequenced from one sample in a study of cytomegalovirus exposure and HLA in healthy donors. Clones were sequenced by immunoSEQ multiplex PCR, and TCRdb holds only the in-frame ones, with some missing. In the table there are some 130,000 clones, 88% of which are singletons. The sequencing sample was made of PBMCs. These receptors came from a man aged 30-40 years in good health and CMV-seronegative.

The chain has TRBV5-5 and TRBJ2-2, with D perhaps TRBD2 (6 bases). The CDR3 is made up of 15 amino acids. CDR1 is SGHKS, CDR2 YYEKEE, per germline (reference sequence). V was pared by 2 bases and J by 3 bases, with 11 bases between. In DNA, the CDR3 is TGTGCCAGCAGCTTAAGGACTACCGACACCGGGGAGCTGTTTTTT. As protein: CASSLRTTDTGELFF.

V and J are TRBV29-1 and TRBJ1-2; 7 bases line up with TRBD1. CDR1 and CDR2 (germline): SQVTM, ANQGSEA. The CDR3 totals 12 residues. Trimming took 5 bases from V and 9 from J; bases not matched to a gene: 9. The CDR3 region is CSVKTGSISYTF. In nucleotides, the CDR3 is TGCAGCGTTAAGACAGGGAGTATAAGCTACACCTTC.

The chain has TRBV30 and TRBJ1-3, with D perhaps TRBD1 (5 bases). The CDR3 covers 15 residues. Germline V gene data show CDR1 as GTSNPN and CDR2 as SVGIG (reference sequence). V dropped 3 bases and J dropped 4 bases, with 16 bases sitting between them. The CDR3 DNA sequence: TGTGCCTGGAGCGGGGGGAGAGGGAGCGGAAACACCATATATTTT. It yields the protein CAWSGGRGSGNTIYF.

The genes are TRBV5-1 and TRBJ1-4, with D perhaps matching TRBD1 (6 bases). The CDR3 sequence is 17 residues long. Germline V gene sequence: CDR1 SGHRS, CDR2 YFSETQ. V was pared by 1 base and J by 5 bases, with 18 bases between. CDR3 sequence (DNA): TGCGCCAGCAGCTTGTCTCCCAACAGGGCAAGGAATGAAAAACTGTTTTTT. Its translation: CASSLSPNRARNEKLFF.

This clone was picked up one time. V and J are TRBV4-1 and TRBJ1-1; D unresolved. This CDR3 is 15 amino acids long. Germline values: CDR1 MGHRA, CDR2 YSYEKL. V was clipped by 4 bases and J by 1 base, with 13 bases between them. The CDR3 loop is CASSPPGWGNTEAFF. CDR3 bases: TGCGCCAGCAGCCCCCCGGGGTGGGGGAACACTGAAGCTTTCTTT.

J is TRBJ2-7 and V is TRBV28; 7 positions match TRBD2. Germline lookup yields CDR1 MDHEN and CDR2 SYDVKM. This CDR3 is 13 amino acids long. The V gene end was trimmed by 6 bases and the J gene end by 0 bases; junction bases not matched to a gene: 2. This CDR3 reads CASSWTSSYEQYF. The CDR3 nucleotides read TGTGCCAGCAGCTGGACTAGCTCCTACGAGCAGTACTTC. Full variable domain (rest looked up from reference TRBV28 and TRBJ2-7): DVKVTQSSRYLVKRTGEKVFLECVQDMDHENMFWYRQDPGLGLRLIYFSYDVKMKEKGDIPEGYSVSREKKERFSLILESASTNQTSMYLCASSWTSSYEQYFGPGTRLTVT.

The chain couples TRBV18 to TRBJ2-7; the D is unclear. The CDR3 has 12 amino acids. CDR1 and CDR2 (germline): KGHSH, LQKENI. Trimming left V 6 bases short and J 9 bases short, with 15 bases between. Written as DNA, the CDR3 is TGTGCCAGCTCCCCCAATTCGGAGATGCAGTACTTC. Encoded protein: CASSPNSEMQYF.

The chain links TRBV29-1 to TRBJ1-2, with 9 bases aligning to TRBD1. Losses at the gene ends were 6 bases for V and 4 bases for J; bases not matched to a gene: 6. Germline assignment: CDR1 SQVTM and CDR2 ANQGSEA. The length of the CDR3 is 13 residues. The CDR3 reads CSVETGGSYGYTF. The CDR3 DNA follows: TGCAGCGTAGAAACAGGGGGCAGCTATGGCTACACCTTC.

CDR3 loop: CAWRDIQETQYF. CDR3 sequence (DNA): TGTGCCTGGAGGGACATCCAAGAGACCCAGTACTTC. The chain is built from TRBV30 and TRBJ2-5; weak D call: TRBD1 (5 bases). Germline assignment: CDR1 GTSNPN and CDR2 SVGIG (reference sequence). V lost 3 bases and J 1 base, leaving 6 bases between the germline ends. The CDR3 runs 12 residues.

The V gene is TRBV19, the J gene TRBJ2-1, with 10 bases fitting TRBD1. Germline lookup yields CDR1 LNHDA and CDR2 SQIVND (reference sequence). V dropped 5 bases and J dropped 7; count of bases not matched to a gene: 5. The length of the CDR3 is 14 residues. The CDR3 loop reads CASSGTGVWNEQFF. CDR3 nucleotide sequence: TGTGCCAGTAGTGGGACAGGGGTGTGGAATGAGCAGTTCTTC.

The gene calls are TRBV6-5 and TRBJ1-6; unclear D gene. The CDR3 covers 13 residues. V shed 6 bases and J shed 10 bases, with 13 bases lying between them. Germline assignment: CDR1 MNHEY and CDR2 SVGAGI. CDR3 bases: TGTGCCAGCAGGTTGGCCTGGAGATCACCCCTCCACTTT. Encoded protein: CASRLAWRSPLHF.

This sequence joins TRBV9 and TRBJ2-2, with TRBD2 matching over 9 bases. This CDR3 region has 17 residues. Germline values: CDR1 SGDLS, CDR2 YYNGEE. J gave up 2 bases and V 0 bases, and 5 bases lay outside the gene matches. In DNA, the CDR3 is TGTGCCAGCAGCGTAGATCTAGCGGGACAAAACACCGGGGAGCTGTTTTTT. Amino acids: CASSVDLAGQNTGELFF.

The chain couples TRBV5-1 to TRBJ1-2, with a tentative D call TRBD1 (5 bases). This CDR3 comprises 14 residues. V was shortened by 3 bases and J by 4 bases, with 13 bases between the two germline ends. CDR1 is SGHRS, CDR2 YFSETQ, per germline. The CDR3 spells CASSSDSARYGYTF. The CDR3 DNA reads as TGCGCCAGCAGCTCCGACAGCGCGCGCTATGGCTACACCTTC.

The CDR3 coding sequence is TGTGCCAGCAGCCCCTCAGGGTCGCGAGGCTACACCTTC. The encoded protein is CASSPSGSRGYTF. The chain is built from TRBV5-6 and TRBJ1-2; maybe TRBD1 (5 bases). V was cut by 4 bases and J by 8 bases, with 15 bases left in between. Per the germline V gene, CDR1 is SGHDT and CDR2 is YYEEEE. The CDR3 has 13 amino acids.

The chain joins TRBV2 to TRBJ2-7; perhaps TRBD1 as D (6 bases). Germline assignment: CDR1 SNHLY and CDR2 FYNNEI. Trimming stripped 7 bases from V and 2 bases from J, with 12 bases between. This CDR3 region has 13 residues. CDR3 coding DNA: TGTGCCAGCAACTTCTGGACAGCCTACGAGCAGTACTTC. Its translation is CASNFWTAYEQYF.

The rearrangement links TRBV10-1 to TRBJ2-3, with a tentative D call TRBD2 (6 bases). V gave up 6 bases and J gave up 4 bases, with 14 bases separating them. CDR1 WNHNN and CDR2 SYGVQD come from the germline V gene (reference sequence). The CDR3 totals 14 residues. This CDR3 reads CASREGEAADTQYF. The CDR3 region has the DNA TGCGCCAGCAGGGAAGGGGAGGCGGCAGATACGCAGTATTTT.

V and J are TRBV5-1 and TRBJ2-7, with 8 bases that match TRBD1. The CDR3 loop spans 13 amino acids. Trimming took 4 bases from V and 4 from J; bases not matched to a gene: 4. The germline V gene has CDR1 SGHRS and CDR2 YFSETQ. The CDR3 DNA reads TGCGCCAGCAGCCCGGACAGGGCTTACGAGCAGTACTTC. It codes for CASSPDRAYEQYF.

This chain connects TRBV23-1 to TRBJ2-2; 9 bases are shared with TRBD2. TRBV23-1 qualifies as an ORF whose function is uncertain. This CDR3 spans 22 amino acids. J lost 4 bases, V lost 0 bases, and 21 bases had no gene match. CDR3: CASSQSNSLQTIAGVVTGELFF. Here the CDR3 DNA reads TGCGCCAGCAGTCAATCAAACTCACTCCAAACAATAGCGGGAGTTGTCACCGGGGAGCTGTTTTTT.

The chain links TRBV30 to TRBJ1-1; tentative D call: TRBD1 (5 bases). This CDR3 region has 13 residues. V was trimmed by 6 bases and J by 4 bases, leaving 15 bases between them. CDR1 is GTSNPN and CDR2 is SVGIG in the germline V gene (reference sequence). The CDR3 region is CACRKPGFTEAFF. The CDR3 DNA reads as TGTGCCTGCCGTAAACCAGGGTTCACTGAAGCTTTCTTT.

V and J are TRBV29-1 and TRBJ2-7; the match to TRBD2 covers 9 bases. Looked up from germline, CDR1 is SQVTM and CDR2 is ANQGSEA. There are 14 residues in the CDR3. The junction had 11 bases not matched to a gene; V was cut back by 6 bases and J by 5 bases. The CDR3 DNA follows: TGCAGCGTCGTGGATAGCGGGAGTACCCACGAGCAGTACTTC. It yields the protein CSVVDSGSTHEQYF.

The CDR3 DNA reads as TGTGCCAGCAGCGTATCAGGGGATAGTCAGCCCCAGCATTTT. This codes for CASSVSGDSQPQHF. The chain is built from TRBV9 and TRBJ1-5, with a possible D match to TRBD1 (6 bases). The ends were cut back, 1 base at V and 6 bases at J, with 11 bases in the middle. The germline CDR1 and CDR2 sequences are SGDLS and YYNGEE. This CDR3 region has 14 residues.

This clone was recorded only once. The chain combines TRBV30 with TRBJ1-4; the D is unclear. V was pared by 3 bases and J by 8 bases, with 13 bases between. CDR3 size: 13 residues. Germline CDR1 and CDR2: GTSNPN and SVGIG (reference sequence). CDR3 bases: TGTGCCTGGAGGCAGAGCAGGCAGGAAAAACTGTTTTTT. It specifies CAWRQSRQEKLFF.

The V gene is TRBV5-1, the J gene TRBJ2-7, with TRBD1 matching 7 bases. Germline lookup yields CDR1 SGHRS and CDR2 YFSETQ. This CDR3 has 14 amino acids. J lost 7 bases, V lost 2 bases, and 9 bases had no gene match. The chain's CDR3 is CASSLLTGLQEQYF. In DNA, the CDR3 is TGCGCCAGCAGCTTATTGACAGGGCTACAAGAGCAGTACTTC.

V usage is TRBV30 and J usage is TRBJ2-3; D gene uncertain. With 2 bases removed from V and 11 bases from J, the gap between germline ends came to 20 bases. This CDR3 is 14 amino acids long. Per the germline V gene, CDR1 is GTSNPN and CDR2 is SVGIG (reference sequence). The CDR3 nucleotides are TGTGCCTGGAGTAGACTCACGACCTATACGCAGCAGTATTTT. The encoded protein is CAWSRLTTYTQQYF.

The V gene is TRBV5-1, the J gene TRBJ2-1, with TRBD2 identical over 9 bases. The CDR3 length is 16 residues. V shed 0 bases, J shed 8 bases, and the junction held 9 bases outside the gene matches. CDR1 is SGHRS, CDR2 YFSETQ, per germline. The CDR3 protein is CASSLAMREGHDEQFF. The CDR3 nucleotides are TGCGCCAGCAGCTTGGCCATGCGGGAGGGCCACGATGAGCAGTTCTTC.